These 32 T cell receptor beta chains originate from one sample sequenced in a study of CD8+ T cells in alopecia areata. It was cDNA, reverse transcribed from extracted RNA, that served as the sequencing template. Only in-frame clones appear in the TCRdb table, and some are missing; sequencing was by immunoSEQ multiplex PCR. The table includes 64,000 or so clones, more than 45% detected once. Stated treatment: oral pan-JAK inhibitor, 5-10 mg twice daily. The material sequenced was CD8+ T cells sorted from blood, taken at approximately week 36, from a patient treated with tofacitinib. The source of these receptors is a human donor with alopecia areata.

The V call is TRBV9, the J call TRBJ2-1, with D perhaps matching TRBD1 or TRBD2 (5 bases each). Trimming shortened V by 0 bases and J by 5 bases, and 9 bases separated the two germline ends. The CDR3 runs to 14 residues. The germline V gene encodes CDR1 SGDLS and CDR2 YYNGEE. CDR3 loop: CASSVGGANNEQFF. The CDR3 DNA is TGTGCCAGCAGCGTAGGAGGGGCAAACAATGAGCAGTTCTTC.

The V and J genes are TRBV29-1 and TRBJ2-5; D is possibly TRBD1 (6 bases). V was cut by 3 bases and J by 5 bases, with 16 bases left in between. This CDR3 is built from 14 residues. The germline gives CDR1 SQVTM, CDR2 ANQGSEA. CDR3 coding DNA: TGCAGCGTTGAGAATATTCCAGGGGACGAGACCCAGTACTTC. It is translated as CSVENIPGDETQYF.

This chain joins TRBV30 and TRBJ1-2, with D unresolved. This CDR3 has 12 residues. The germline V and J ends were trimmed by 4 bases and 4 bases, with 10 bases remaining between them. CDR1 GTSNPN and CDR2 SVGIG come from the germline V gene (reference sequence). This CDR3 is CAWTTTGYGYTF. The CDR3 region has the DNA TGTGCCTGGACCACGACGGGCTATGGCTACACCTTC.

The chain employs TRBV7-8 and TRBJ2-7; D remains unclear. CDR1 is SGHVS and CDR2 is FQNEAQ in the germline V gene. The CDR3 length is 13 residues. The germline V and J ends were trimmed by 5 bases and 2 bases, with 10 bases remaining between them. CDR3 bases: TGTGCCAGCAGCCTCCGGGCCCCCTACGAGCAGTACTTC. This gives the protein CASSLRAPYEQYF.

The rearrangement links TRBV5-1 to TRBJ2-1; D uncertain. Germline CDR1 reads SGHRS; CDR2 reads YFSETQ. The CDR3 is 14 amino acids. The V end was cut by 0 bases, the J end by 6 bases, with 10 bases between. As DNA, the CDR3 is TGCGCCAGCAGCTTGGTTGCGTCCCCCAATGAGCAGTTCTTC. Translation gives CASSLVASPNEQFF.

The V gene is TRBV27, the J gene TRBJ1-2, with D possibly matching TRBD1 (5 bases). Germline-derived CDR1 and CDR2 are MNHEY and SMNVEV (reference sequence). The CDR3 extends over 15 amino acids. Trimming cost V 8 bases and J 2 bases, with 18 bases left between them. The CDR3 here is CASRPRFGGNYGYTF. The CDR3 region has the DNA TGTGCCAGCCGACCGAGGTTCGGGGGAAACTATGGCTACACCTTC.

This clone came up a few times. The V gene is TRBV29-1, the J gene TRBJ2-1, with 7 bases matching TRBD2. Germline V gene data show CDR1 as SQVTM and CDR2 as ANQGSEA. With 7 bases clipped from V and 7 bases from J, the junction kept 1 base outside the gene matches. The CDR3 sequence is 10 residues long. The CDR3 reads CSAGGNEQFF. CDR3 DNA: TGCAGCGCGGGGGGTAATGAGCAGTTCTTC.

This chain joins TRBV28 and TRBJ2-7; D is unclear. Trimming shortened V by 5 bases and J by 6 bases, and 14 bases separated the two germline ends. The CDR3 totals 13 residues. CDR1 and CDR2 from the germline V gene are MDHEN and SYDVKM. The CDR3 is CASSPGRVSEQYF. The CDR3 coding sequence is TGTGCCAGCAGTCCCGGCCGTGTTTCCGAGCAGTACTTC.

This clone was detected only a few times. This chain connects TRBV30 to TRBJ2-1; 7 bases align to TRBD1. Germline values: CDR1 GTSNPN, CDR2 SVGIG (reference sequence). The CDR3 spans 13 residues. The J segment lost 8 bases and the V segment lost 4 bases, leaving 8 bases of the junction unmatched. CDR3 amino acids: CAWTSRQGDEQFF. CDR3 in DNA: TGTGCCTGGACCTCAAGGCAGGGGGATGAGCAGTTCTTC.

The chain has TRBV7-9 and TRBJ2-5; no firm D call. The V gene's germline CDR1 is SEHNR and CDR2 FQNEAQ (reference sequence). The length of the CDR3 is 12 residues. Trimming cost V 5 bases and J 2 bases, with 6 bases left between them. CDR3 nucleotide sequence: TGTGCCAGCAGCCGGATGCAAGAGACCCAGTACTTC. Amino acids: CASSRMQETQYF.

The chain has TRBV18 and TRBJ2-3; possibly TRBD1 or TRBD2 for D (5 bases each). The V end lost 7 bases, the J end lost 6 bases, and 8 bases lay between the germline ends. The germline CDR1 and CDR2 sequences are KGHSH and LQKENI. There are 11 residues in the CDR3. CDR3 nucleotides: TGTGCCAGCTGGGGGTTGGATACGCAGTATTTT. This codes for CASWGLDTQYF.

The CDR3 reads CASSPGTVEQYF. CDR3 DNA: TGTGCCAGCAGCCCGGGGACAGTAGAGCAGTACTTC. The rearrangement links TRBV7-9 to TRBJ2-7, with 7 bases aligning to TRBD1. The CDR3 consists of 12 residues. V lost 5 bases and J lost 7; bases outside the gene matches: 5. The germline gives CDR1 SEHNR, CDR2 FQNEAQ (reference sequence).

The J gene is TRBJ2-7, the V gene TRBV11-2; unclear D gene. Germline V CDR1 and CDR2: SGHAT, FQNNGV. V gave up 2 bases and J gave up 3 bases, with 8 bases separating them. CDR3 length: 13 residues. The CDR3 coding sequence is TGTGCCAGCAGCTTATCGCTCTTCTACGAGCAGTACTTC. Its protein product is CASSLSLFYEQYF.

The chain joins TRBV9 to TRBJ1-4, with D unresolved. V lost 3 bases, J lost 2 bases, and 5 bases lay in between. This CDR3 has 13 amino acids. Germline lookup yields CDR1 SGDLS and CDR2 YYNGEE. The CDR3 protein is CASSGQTNEKLFF. The CDR3 nucleotides read TGTGCCAGCAGCGGGCAGACTAATGAAAAACTGTTTTTT.

This sequence joins TRBV29-1 and TRBJ2-7; maybe TRBD1 (7 bases). This CDR3 is 13 amino acids long. Germline-derived CDR1 and CDR2 are SQVTM and ANQGSEA. Trimming stripped 8 bases from V and 0 bases from J, with 14 bases between. The CDR3 DNA reads as TGCAGCTATCTCAGGGGGGACTCCTACGAGCAGTACTTC. This gives the protein CSYLRGDSYEQYF.

This chain connects TRBV30 to TRBJ2-5; D gene ambiguous. The germline CDR1 and CDR2 sequences are GTSNPN and SVGIG (reference sequence). The V and J ends lost 7 bases and 4 bases respectively, with 16 bases between them. This CDR3 is built from 13 residues. This CDR3 is CASNSGLLETQYF. The CDR3 region has the DNA TGTGCCTCAAACTCCGGGCTGTTAGAGACCCAGTACTTC.

This rearrangement joins TRBV6-5 to TRBJ1-5; no definite D call. Germline-derived CDR1 and CDR2 are MNHEY and SVGAGI. Trimming removed 5 bases from V and 0 bases from J, with 11 bases in between. This CDR3 spans 15 amino acids. In DNA form, the CDR3 reads TGTGCCAGCAGTCCTTCCCGGAATAGCAATCAGCCCCAGCATTTT. Protein product: CASSPSRNSNQPQHF.

The sample holds a few counts of this clone. The chain couples TRBV29-1 to TRBJ2-2; TRBD2 matches at 8 bases. Germline V CDR1 and CDR2: SQVTM, ANQGSEA. The CDR3 contains 16 residues. V trimming: 4 bases; J trimming: 4 bases; junction bases outside the gene matches: 11. The CDR3 bases are TGCAGCGTTGTGGGGGGTGGTAGCGGGGCCACCGGGGAGCTGTTTTTT. This encodes CSVVGGGSGATGELFF.

This clone appeared once. The V call is TRBV27, the J call TRBJ2-4; D is undetermined. The CDR3 is 15 amino acids. The germline V gene has CDR1 MNHEY and CDR2 SMNVEV (reference sequence). V was clipped by 3 bases and J by 4 bases, with 13 bases between them. The CDR3 nucleotides read TGTGCCAGCAGTTTGTTCGCTAGTCGGAAAAACATTCAGTACTTC. Amino acid sequence: CASSLFASRKNIQYF.

This chain uses TRBV25-1 with TRBJ2-2; D not resolved. Looked up from germline, CDR1 is MGHDK and CDR2 is SYGVNS. The CDR3 length is 8 residues. V was pared by 11 bases and J by 6 bases, with 1 base between. The CDR3 DNA is TGTGCCGCCGGGGAGCTGTTTTTT. Amino acids: CAAGELFF.

A few counts support this clone. The chain links TRBV16 to TRBJ2-7; D possibly matches TRBD1 or TRBD2 (5 bases each). Trimming cost V 2 bases and J 6 bases, with 11 bases left between them. The germline CDR1 and CDR2 sequences are KGHSY and FQNENV. The CDR3 consists of 13 residues. CDR3 in amino acids: CASSQNHGGEQYF. CDR3 DNA: TGTGCCAGCAGCCAAAACCATGGGGGCGAGCAGTACTTC.

The chain joins TRBV10-2 to TRBJ2-1, with D hard to call. The CDR3 has 14 residues. Germline CDR1 WSHSY, CDR2 SAAADI. V shed 6 bases and J shed 5 bases, with 14 bases lying between them. The CDR3 protein is CASRNDRVNNEQFF. The CDR3 nucleotides are TGCGCCAGCAGGAACGACCGAGTAAACAATGAGCAGTTCTTC.

A few counts support this clone. This chain links TRBV30 with TRBJ2-7; tentative D call: TRBD1 (5 bases). V gave up 2 bases and J gave up 7 bases, with 18 bases separating them. The germline gives CDR1 GTSNPN, CDR2 SVGIG (reference sequence). The CDR3 is made up of 14 amino acids. The CDR3 DNA reads TGTGCCTGGAGTACGGCAGGGTTTCTTGGGGAGCAGTACTTC. Translated: CAWSTAGFLGEQYF. Together with reference TRBV30 and TRBJ2-7, the CDR3 gives the full variable domain: SQTIHQWPATLVQPVGSPLSLECTVEGTSNPNLYWYRQAAGRGLQLLFYSVGIGQISSEVPQNLSASRPQDRQFILSSKKLLLSDSGFYLCAWSTAGFLGEQYFGPGTRLTVT.

This clone was counted between two and nine times. The chain has TRBV7-3 and TRBJ2-1; no clear D gene. The CDR3 spans 15 residues. Trimming stripped 2 bases from V and 3 bases from J, with 11 bases between. The germline V gene encodes CDR1 SGHTA and CDR2 FQGTGA. CDR3 DNA: TGTGCCAGCAGCTTACTAACACAAAGCTACAATGAGCAGTTCTTC. Amino acids: CASSLLTQSYNEQFF.

J is TRBJ2-6 and V is TRBV7-9; TRBD1 agrees at 7 bases. Per germline, CDR1 SEHNR and CDR2 FQNEAQ (reference sequence). Trimming cost V 0 bases and J 2 bases; bases outside gene matches: 1. The CDR3 consists of 16 residues. The CDR3 DNA reads TGTGCCAGCAGCTTAGCCGACAGGGCTGGGGCCAACGTCCTGACTTTC. It specifies CASSLADRAGANVLTF.

The chain combines TRBV13 with TRBJ2-4; D remains ambiguous. CDR3 length: 14 residues. Germline loops: CDR1 PRHDT, CDR2 FYEKMQ (reference sequence). The V and J ends lost 4 bases and 2 bases respectively, with 9 bases between them. Here the CDR3 DNA reads TGTGCCAGCAGCTCCGGCCGCTCCAAAAACATTCAGTACTTC. This sequence encodes CASSSGRSKNIQYF.

This chain links TRBV5-4 with TRBJ1-3; D is ambiguous. The germline gives CDR1 SGHNT, CDR2 YYREEE (reference sequence). Deletions cut 4 bases from V and 0 bases from J, with 8 bases between. CDR3 length: 14 amino acids. CDR3 nucleotide sequence: TGTGCCAGCAGCGCCTTGGACTCTGGAAACACCATATATTTT. Amino acids: CASSALDSGNTIYF.

The sample holds a few counts of this clone. The rearrangement joins TRBV29-1 to TRBJ1-1, with D possibly TRBD1 on 6 matching bases. The germline V and J ends were trimmed by 4 bases and 8 bases, with 14 bases remaining between them. Germline V gene sequence: CDR1 SQVTM, CDR2 ANQGSEA. The CDR3 covers 12 residues. The DNA for the CDR3 is TGCAGCGTTGTTTGGGGGGCCGACGAAGCTTTCTTT. Protein product: CSVVWGADEAFF.

This sequence joins TRBV6-5 and TRBJ2-2; unclear D gene. The CDR3 length is 13 residues. The V end lost 2 bases, the J end lost 9 bases, and 10 bases lay between the germline ends. CDR1 and CDR2 from the germline V gene are MNHEY and SVGAGI. The CDR3 DNA sequence: TGTGCCAGCAGTTACCAAGGTCCCCGGGAGCTGTTTTTT. Encoded protein: CASSYQGPRELFF.

As for this clone: A single base is all that separates this from a far larger clone, so a read error is likely. The V gene is TRBV7-9, the J gene TRBJ2-7; weak D call: TRBD2 (6 bases). The V and J ends lost 8 bases and 0 bases respectively, with 20 bases between them. The CDR3 sequence is 16 residues long. Germline-derived CDR1 and CDR2 are SEHNR and FQNEAQ (reference sequence). DNA of the CDR3: TGTGCCAGCGGCCAAGATTCGACTAGTCCCTCCTACGAGCAGTACTTC. Translation gives CASGQDSTSPSYEQYF.

A few counts support this clone. V is TRBV27 and J is TRBJ2-5, with 9 bases aligning to TRBD1. The germline gives CDR1 MNHEY, CDR2 SMNVEV (reference sequence). V gave up 3 bases and J gave up 4 bases; unmatched junction bases: 6. The CDR3 contains 15 residues. CDR3 in amino acids: CASSLGDRAAETQYF. CDR3 bases: TGTGCCAGCAGTTTGGGGGACAGGGCGGCAGAGACCCAGTACTTC.

This clone was counted a few times. The chain has TRBV7-9 and TRBJ2-3; D not certain. The length of the CDR3 is 12 residues. Trimming shortened V by 8 bases and J by 7 bases, and 13 bases separated the two germline ends. Germline CDR1 reads SEHNR; CDR2 reads FQNEAQ (reference sequence). Written as DNA, the CDR3 is TGTGCCAGCTTGGGCCGGCGGAATACGCAGTATTTT. This gives the protein CASLGRRNTQYF.